The 4 T cell receptor beta chains reported below all come from one sample, sequenced in a study of beta chain features in type 1 diabetes. Every isolated RNA sample was fully reverse transcribed, so sequencing captured expressed TCRB transcripts. Using immunoSEQ multiplex PCR, the repertoire was profiled, and TCRdb retains in-frame clones only, with some absent. The sample holds about 220,000 clones, roughly a tenth seen once. Sequenced input: central memory CD4+ T cells from blood. The receptor source for this set is a young man in good health.

The chain joins TRBV2 to TRBJ1-1; 11 nucleotides agree with TRBD1. The CDR3 length is 12 residues. V lost 5 bases to trimming and J lost 8 bases; unmatched junction nucleotides: 1. Germline V CDR1 and CDR2: SNHLY, FYNNEI. CDR3 coding DNA: TGTGCCAGCAGTCGGACAGGGGGCGAAGCTTTCTTT. Amino acids: CASSRTGGEAFF.

This clone was counted between two and nine times. The same CDR3 can be traced to other DNA sequences in this sample. The V gene is TRBV4-2, the J gene TRBJ2-3; 8 bases are shared with TRBD2. The CDR3 has 16 residues. Trimming cost V 1 base and J 1 base; bases outside gene matches: 4. Germline loops: CDR1 LGHNA, CDR2 YNFKEQ. The CDR3 is CASSQGSSGGTDTQYF. As DNA, the CDR3 is TGTGCCAGCAGCCAAGGAAGTAGCGGGGGCACAGATACGCAGTATTTT.

This clone was observed many times. This rearrangement joins TRBV9 to TRBJ1-3; a possible D gene is TRBD1 (6 bases). This CDR3 contains 15 residues. Germline values: CDR1 SGDLS, CDR2 YYNGEE. V was pared by 2 bases and J by 1 base, with 10 bases between. The CDR3 sequence: CASSVTQGSGNTIYF. Written as DNA, the CDR3 is TGTGCCAGCAGCGTGACCCAGGGGTCTGGAAACACCATATATTTT.

The sample holds a few counts of this clone. The rearrangement uses TRBV9 and TRBJ2-7; 8 bases line up with TRBD1. Germline V gene sequence: CDR1 SGDLS, CDR2 YYNGEE. V gave up 7 bases and J gave up 3 bases; unmatched junction bases: 9. CDR3 length equals 14 residues. DNA for the CDR3: TGTGCCAGCGGCGAACAGGGGGAGGTCTACGAGCAGTACTTC. This translates into CASGEQGEVYEQYF.